The 16 T cell receptor beta chains below were found in one sample sequenced in a study of T cell repertoires in cytomegalovirus infection. For these receptors, no antigen is known. Each CDR3 protein is one row after TCRdb ran MiXCR on the reads. The sample carries some 920,000 distinct CDR3 sequences, roughly a third recorded once. Source: cultured CD8+ T cells from PBMCs, taken from culture after CMV antigen stimulation. The receptors come from a human donor in good health (CMV status not recorded). Some clones in this sample may be carry-over from other donors' samples.

This clonotype was observed many times. The rearrangement joins TRBV5-1 to TRBJ1-1; a possible D gene is TRBD1 (5 bases). Germline V gene sequence: CDR1 SGHRS, CDR2 YFSETQ. This CDR3 comprises 11 residues. V was clipped by 7 bases and J by 4 bases, with 8 bases between them. The CDR3 DNA follows: TGCGCCAGCTTTGGGGGCACTGAAGCTTTCTTT. Amino acids: CASFGGTEAFF.

This clonotype was observed a handful of times. J is TRBJ2-5 and V is TRBV7-8, with D hard to call. V lost 3 bases, J lost 2 bases, and 16 bases lay in between. This CDR3 is 16 amino acids long. CDR1 is SGHVS and CDR2 is FQNEAQ in the germline V gene. CDR3: CASSFIDRGPQETQYF. The CDR3 nucleotides read TGTGCCAGCAGCTTTATAGATCGAGGCCCGCAAGAGACCCAGTACTTC.

This clonotype appeared once. The chain combines TRBV7-9 with TRBJ2-3; 8 bases align to TRBD2. Germline trimming cut 10 bases from V and 1 base from J; bases unmatched to any gene: 7. Germline lookup yields CDR1 SEHNR and CDR2 FQNEAQ (reference sequence). CDR3 length: 14 residues. Here the CDR3 reads CAIIKAGGTDTQYF. DNA of the CDR3: TGTGCCATCATTAAAGCGGGGGGCACAGATACGCAGTATTTT. Drawing the rest from reference TRBV7-9 and TRBJ2-3, the complete variable domain is DTGVSQNPRHKITKRGQNVTFRCDPISEHNRLYWYRQTLGQGPEFLTYFQNEAQLEKSRLLSDRFSAERPKGSFSTLEIQRTEQGDSAMYLCAIIKAGGTDTQYFGPGTRLTVL.

The chain uses TRBV19 and TRBJ2-7, with 8 bases that match TRBD1. Looked up from germline, CDR1 is LNHDA and CDR2 is SQIVND (reference sequence). The V gene end was trimmed by 3 bases and the J gene end by 6 bases; junction bases not matched to a gene: 4. The CDR3 runs to 13 residues. CDR3 DNA: TGTGCCAGTAGTATTTGGACAGGGCGCGAGCAGTACTTC. It codes for CASSIWTGREQYF.

This clonotype has ten or more counts. The chain carries TRBV7-6 and TRBJ2-2; D ambiguous. V gave up 3 bases and J gave up 0 bases, with 11 bases separating them. Per germline, CDR1 SGHVS and CDR2 FNYEAQ. There are 16 residues in the CDR3. CDR3 coding DNA: TGTGCCAGCAGCTTGAGACACGCCGCGAACACCGGGGAGCTGTTTTTT. Protein sequence: CASSLRHAANTGELFF.

This clonotype was counted many times. The chain has TRBV7-2 and TRBJ2-5; possible D gene TRBD1, 6 bases. The V end lost 3 bases, the J end lost 9 bases, and 23 bases lay between the germline ends. This CDR3 comprises 16 residues. Looked up from germline, CDR1 is SGHTA and CDR2 is FQGNSA. CDR3 bases: TGTGCCAGCAGCTTTTCTAGCAGGGGCATCCTAGGGGCCCAGTACTTC. Translation: CASSFSSRGILGAQYF.

This clonotype showed up many times. The chain recombines TRBV7-2 with TRBJ2-7; 7 bases are a match to TRBD1. CDR1 and CDR2 (germline): SGHTA, FQGNSA. CDR3 size: 14 residues. Losses at the gene ends were 5 bases for V and 2 bases for J; bases not matched to a gene: 6. The CDR3 sequence: CASSPGQAPYEQYV. CDR3 DNA: TGTGCCAGCAGCCCAGGACAGGCTCCCTACGAGCAGTACGTC.

This clonotype was observed a single time. CDR3 bases: TGTGCCAGCAGCTCTGACAGGAGAACCACAGATACGCAGTATTTT. Translation gives CASSSDRRTTDTQYF. The chain is built from TRBV7-6 and TRBJ2-3; a weak D match, TRBD1 (6 bases). CDR1 and CDR2 from the germline V gene are SGHVS and FNYEAQ. CDR3 size: 15 residues. Trimming pared 4 bases from V and 2 bases from J, leaving 13 bases between. Full variable domain (remainder filled in from reference TRBV7-6 and TRBJ2-3): GAGVSQSPRYKVTKRGQDVALRCDPISGHVSLYWYRQALGQGPEFLTYFNYEAQQDKSGLPNDRFSAERPEGSISTLTIQRTEQRDSAMYRCASSSDRRTTDTQYFGPGTRLTVL.

This clonotype was counted a few times. The chain employs TRBV20-1 and TRBJ2-1; 9 bases fit TRBD2. The CDR3 consists of 18 residues. Germline lookup yields CDR1 DFQATT and CDR2 SNEGSKA (reference sequence). CDR3 DNA: TGCAGCGCTCCCTTCAAAATAGCGGGGGTCCTCCCCTACAATGAGCAGTTCTTC. Its protein product is CSAPFKIAGVLPYNEQFF.

This chain uses TRBV12-3 or TRBV12-4 with TRBJ2-1; the match to TRBD2 covers 7 bases. With 4 bases clipped from V and 2 bases from J, the junction kept 5 bases outside the gene matches. The CDR3 has 15 residues. This CDR3 is CASSSPSGTYNEQFF. The CDR3 DNA is TGTGCCAGCAGTTCCCCTAGCGGAACCTACAATGAGCAGTTCTTC.

In nucleotides, the CDR3 is TGTGCCAGCAGTATCCCCCGGAGAGGCCAAGAGACCCAGTACTTC. Protein sequence: CASSIPRRGQETQYF. The rearrangement joins TRBV6-2 or TRBV6-3 to TRBJ2-5; D ambiguous. V shed 5 bases and J shed 1 base, with 14 bases lying between them. CDR3 size: 15 residues. Germline-derived CDR1 and CDR2 are MNHEY and SVGEGT.

The CDR3 coding sequence is TGTGCCACCCTTGACAGCAATGGCTACACCTTC. It is translated as CATLDSNGYTF. V usage is TRBV15 and J usage is TRBJ1-2; the D gene is possibly TRBD1 (5 bases). With 8 bases removed from V and 6 bases from J, the gap between germline ends came to 10 bases. The CDR3 covers 11 residues. The germline V gene encodes CDR1 LNHNV and CDR2 YYDKDF (reference sequence).

This chain joins TRBV6-5 and TRBJ2-7; D unresolved. V lost 6 bases and J 3 bases, leaving 12 bases between the germline ends. Germline V lookup: CDR1 MNHEY, CDR2 SVGAGI. The CDR3 length is 13 residues. The CDR3 DNA follows: TGTGCCAGCAGCGACGGGTCGGGCTACGAGCAGTACGTC. This sequence encodes CASSDGSGYEQYV.

This clonotype came up a few times. V gene TRBV6-2 or TRBV6-3 combines with J gene TRBJ2-2; 7 bases are a match to TRBD1. Germline V CDR1 and CDR2: MNHEY, SVGEGT. The V segment lost 7 bases and the J segment 6 bases; nucleotides outside the gene matches: 5. This CDR3 contains 13 residues. The CDR3 DNA sequence: TGTGCCAGCACCTACAGGGGATCCGGGGAGCTGTTTTTT. This gives the protein CASTYRGSGELFF.

This clonotype came up a few times. V and J are TRBV6-1 and TRBJ2-7; D possibly corresponds to TRBD2 (6 bases). Germline assignment: CDR1 MNHNS and CDR2 SASEGT. This CDR3 is 15 amino acids long. The V and J ends lost 4 bases and 5 bases respectively, with 18 bases between them. Here the CDR3 reads CASSASSGFSHEQYF. CDR3 nucleotides: TGTGCCAGCAGTGCCTCGAGCGGGTTTTCCCACGAGCAGTACTTC.

This clonotype was recorded at least ten times. The V gene is TRBV7-3, the J gene TRBJ2-3, with D possibly matching TRBD2 (7 bases). Germline V gene lookup returns CDR1 SGHTA and CDR2 FQGTGA. The V gene lost 5 bases and the J gene lost 6 bases, with 21 bases spanning the gap. CDR3 length equals 16 residues. CDR3 region: CASSPSGTSDRDTQYF. The DNA for the CDR3 is TGTGCCAGCAGCCCGAGCGGGACATCCGACCGGGATACGCAGTATTTT.